This T cell receptor beta chain was sequenced for a study of somatic reversion in DOCK8 deficiency (TCRdb year 2020). About the full investigation: The study compared T cell receptor beta repertoires of DOCK8-deficient patients, DOCK8-revertant patients and healthy volunteers. The study investigated how somatic reversion of pathogenic DOCK8 variants alters lymphocyte differentiation and function in DOCK8 deficiency. DOCK8-deficient patients in the study had been reported previously. Beyond this particular receptor, the publication reports: The methods did not specify, sample by sample, whether the source material for each sample was whole blood or PBMCs.

Receptors were amplified or captured by multiplex PCR. TRB libraries were generated by one-step amplicon PCR from roughly 0.1 ug genomic DNA using EuroClonality-NGS primers. TRB amplicons were sequenced on Illumina MiSeq instruments with 2 x 250 bp version 2 chemistry. On the study's bioinformatics: Primary TRB sequence analysis and V(D)J annotation were performed with IMGT/HighV-QUEST. Repertoire diversity and composition were evaluated with VDJtools after removing nonfunctional clones and downsampling for comparisons between samples. The public sequencing data were trimmed at Q25 with fastp and processed into clonotypes with MiXCR by TCRdb, which kept only in-frame beta chains. CDR3 protein sequences are deduplicated, and each keeps its most common genes and DNA. The authors' filters were not applied to this entry. This sample gives 1,300 or so distinct CDR3 sequences in total; 26% of them show up just once. The ten largest make up roughly 84% of the sample.

Regarding this clonotype: The antigen it binds to is not known. Base qualities are not provided; no much larger clone lies one nucleotide away.

CDR1 and CDR2, per the germline V gene, are MDHEN and SYDVKM. The CDR3 measures 17 amino acids from cysteine to phenylalanine. CDR3 DNA only is kept here, 51 bases in frame from base 1. V and J are truncated by 5 bases and 7 bases respectively, leaving an intervening sequence of 27 bases. Genomic DNA for TCR repertoire analysis was isolated either from whole blood samples or from PBMCs. Samples were taken from three DOCK8-revertant patients, and some of those patients were sampled at multiple time points. This sequence originates from a human donor with DOCK8 deficiency. The sequence is built from TRBV28 and TRBJ2-7; the D region is possibly TRBD1 or TRBD2, each matching across 6 bases. The source material was peripheral blood. This specimen's cell subset or site label, interpreted: DOCK8-deficient patient with somatic reversion. The nucleotide sequence is TGTGCCAGCAGTCATTGGGGGCTAGCGAGAGGGCCAGGGGAGCAGTACTTC. Protein translation: CASSHWGLARGPGEQYF.